What follows is one TCR beta chain and its context. Only in-frame clones appear in the TCRdb table, and some are missing; sequencing was by immunoSEQ multiplex PCR. Here the sample spans 70,000 to 85,000 clones, around 90% being singletons. This record comes from a study of T cell changes during pregnancy in multiple sclerosis. V was pared by 3 bases and J by 10 bases, with 4 bases of the junction left unmatched. The germline CDR1 and CDR2 sequences are KGHSH and LQKENI. The CDR3 loop spans 14 amino acids. This sample comprised peripheral blood, obtained before pregnancy. The clonotype was recovered from a female donor with multiple sclerosis, enrolled in a pregnancy study. The chain links TRBV18 to TRBJ1-6; 9 nucleotides line up with TRBD1. This chain's CDR3 is CASSPGTGNSPLHF. CDR3 nucleotide sequence: TGTGCCAGCTCACCCGGGACAGGGAACTCACCCCTCCACTTT.